This TCR beta chain derives from a study of T cells expressing NK-cell markers. The CDR3 is made up of 16 amino acids. CDR1 is MNHNS, CDR2 SASEGT, per germline. Following a re-call of the 5' RACE reads, TCRdb has one entry per CDR3 protein and lacks DNA. Its clone listing holds approximately 380,000 distinct CDR3 sequences. The clonotype comes from a man aged 18-70 years in good health. Sequenced sample: blood T cells: a sorted CD56 or NKG2C T cell subset, CD4+ or CD8+ T cells, or bulk PBMC T cells (not recorded which). The chain couples TRBV6-1 to TRBJ1-4; the TRBD1 assignment by TCRdb is unverifiable without DNA. This CDR3 is CASSEAPARGNEKLFF.